The source of this T cell receptor beta chain is a study of regulatory T cells in long-lasting Graves disease. CDR3 size: 15 residues. The authors built TCR beta libraries using iRepertoire HTBI primers and Arm-PCR of CDR3 regions. TCRdb re-called the multiplex PCR reads with MiXCR, one entry per CDR3 protein. Of a few hundred thousand distinct CDR3 sequences in the sample, about 25% are singletons; the top ten hold roughly 26%. This sample's time point: persistent/refractory GD, antithyroid drugs over 5 years with positive TRAb. PBMC RNA served as the TCR library source. As to this clonotype: Its antigen is not known. Compared with germline, one end of the junction differs, possibly owing to a read error.

Study-wide results and caveats: Shared public clonotypes totalled 2,741 in persistent patients, compared with about 960 in new patients.

This clonotype was sampled from a female donor with Graves disease. Sequenced here: peripheral blood mononuclear cells (PBMCs), sampled when the disease was refractory, from a patient treated with antithyroid drugs. The rearrangement joins TRBV12-3 or TRBV12-4 to TRBJ1-1, with TRBD1 identical over 7 bases. Here the CDR3 DNA reads TGTGCCAGCAGTTTAGGCGGACAGGTAAACACTGAAGCTTCCTTT. Translating gives CASSLGGQVNTEASF.